This TCR beta chain was sequenced during a study of early T cells in non-severe SARS-CoV-2 infection. In this sample, this clonotype turned up a few times. Each cDNA molecule carried a unique molecular identifier. TCRdb used MiXCR to reprocess the 5' RACE reads, holding one entry per CDR3 protein. The sample has fewer than 30,000 distinct CDR3 sequences, around 5% seen once; the top ten hold around 4.3%. The CDR3 has 14 amino acids. Per germline, CDR1 SGHDN and CDR2 FVKESK. V lost 4 bases and J lost 4, with 11 bases in between. The V and J genes are TRBV14 and TRBJ2-1; perhaps TRBD2 as D (5 bases). This receptor was obtained from an adult who was a healthcare worker with PCR-confirmed SARS-CoV-2 infection or an uninfected control (not recorded which). The sample taken for sequencing was whole blood. The CDR3 bases are TGTGCCAGCAGCCCACAGCGGTCGTACAATGAGCAGTTCTTC. Translated, it gives CASSPQRSYNEQFF.